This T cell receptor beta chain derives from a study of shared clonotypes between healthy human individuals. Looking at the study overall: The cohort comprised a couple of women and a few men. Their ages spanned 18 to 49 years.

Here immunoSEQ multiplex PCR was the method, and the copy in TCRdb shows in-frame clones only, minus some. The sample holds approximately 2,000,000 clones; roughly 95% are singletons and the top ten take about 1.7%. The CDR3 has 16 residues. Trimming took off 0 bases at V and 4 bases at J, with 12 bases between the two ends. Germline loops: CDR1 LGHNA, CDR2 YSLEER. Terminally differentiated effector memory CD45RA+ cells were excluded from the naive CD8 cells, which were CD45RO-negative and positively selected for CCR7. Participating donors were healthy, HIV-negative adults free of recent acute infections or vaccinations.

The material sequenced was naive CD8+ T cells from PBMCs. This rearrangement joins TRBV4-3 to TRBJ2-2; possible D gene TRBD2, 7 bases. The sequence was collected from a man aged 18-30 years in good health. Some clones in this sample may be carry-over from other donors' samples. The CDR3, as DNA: TGCGCCAGCAGCCAAGATTGGGGGGGCGGCACCGGGGAGCTGTTTTTT. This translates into CASSQDWGGGTGELFF.